This is a list of T cell receptor beta chains from one sample in a study of sequential checkpoint blockade in melanoma. Assay: immunoSEQ multiplex PCR; the TCRdb copy retains only in-frame clones and omits some. The sample lists 37,000 or so clones, roughly 32% occurring once. Specimen: tumor tissue (inferred from file names), collected from a patient given nivolumab and ipilimumab in sequence. The origin of the receptors is a human donor with melanoma. CDR3s leave out the opening cysteine and the closing phenylalanine or tryptophan. Each record gives: clone size, V gene, CDR3 protein. Clone sizes are given selectively: once, few, many, or a class where the clone is expanded.

clone size: once
V gene: TRBV25-1
CDR3 protein: ASRLRGDTQY

clone size: NA
V gene: TRBV25-1
CDR3 protein: ASSVSAGPSYEQY

clone size: NA
V gene: TRBV2
CDR3 protein: ASSEWGRGANTEAF

clone size: NA
V gene: TRBV18
CDR3 protein: ASSLSNPNSGANVLT

clone size: few
V gene: TRBV7-1
CDR3 protein: ASSLNRVTEAF

clone size: many
V gene: TRBV11-3
CDR3 protein: ASSSIEGSTEAF

clone size: NA
V gene: TRBV2
CDR3 protein: ASSEGAGGLYYEQF

clone size: NA
V gene: TRBV28
CDR3 protein: ASSLWSGAGIYSPLH

clone size: few
V gene: TRBV6-8
CDR3 protein: AISGTGKYGYT

clone size: NA
V gene: TRBV28
CDR3 protein: ASSLLPERGGHNEQF

clone size: NA
V gene: TRBV19
CDR3 protein: ASSEIQGSEQY

clone size: NA
V gene: TRBV25-1
CDR3 protein: ASSELGVRELF

clone size: few
V gene: TRBV11-3
CDR3 protein: ASSKPGPTAEQY

clone size: NA
V gene: TRBV19
CDR3 protein: ASSTTGGGSPLH

clone size: few
V gene: TRBV12-5
CDR3 protein: ASTLLGGTGLYEQY

clone size: NA
V gene: TRBV11-3
CDR3 protein: ASAEGGYGNTIY

clone size: NA
V gene: TRBV6-7
CDR3 protein: ASSSSRDRGNYEQY

clone size: few
V gene: TRBV6-8
CDR3 protein: ASREGRDGYT

clone size: many
V gene: TRBV11-3
CDR3 protein: ASGAGTGVETQY

clone size: NA
V gene: TRBV6-8
CDR3 protein: AIRGQGQKNTEAF

clone size: once
V gene: TRBV19
CDR3 protein: ASSRGDREVTQPQH

clone size: medium-sized
V gene: TRBV10-3
CDR3 protein: AISEGPSSGNTIY

clone size: NA
V gene: TRBV7-4
CDR3 protein: ASTQGNNSPLH

clone size: few
V gene: TRBV6-8
CDR3 protein: ASFTLSSEGHEQY

clone size: NA
V gene: TRBV5-1
CDR3 protein: ASSMGQVNEKLF

clone size: many
V gene: TRBV7-6
CDR3 protein: ASSLTGSRIEKLF

clone size: few
V gene: TRBV6-8
CDR3 protein: ASSSPGARYT

clone size: NA
V gene: TRBV14
CDR3 protein: ASSQWTGETQY

clone size: few
V gene: TRBV28
CDR3 protein: ASRLPQNSLH

clone size: NA
V gene: TRBV28
CDR3 protein: ASSLVANTEAF

clone size: NA
V gene: TRBV5-1
CDR3 protein: ASSPGTGSPMRLGEAF

clone size: NA
V gene: TRBV11-3
CDR3 protein: ASSLMPSVGNTIY

clone size: NA
V gene: TRBV19
CDR3 protein: ASSIAGVGVGTQY

clone size: NA
V gene: TRBV6-8
CDR3 protein: ASSYAETGFAYT

clone size: NA
V gene: TRBV15
CDR3 protein: ATKSKGGRETQY

clone size: NA
V gene: TRBV30
CDR3 protein: AWSVSKTATNEKLF

clone size: NA
V gene: TRBV6-8
CDR3 protein: ASSYEKGRWSNQPQH

clone size: few
V gene: TRBV6-8
CDR3 protein: ASSSTDGESGNTIY

clone size: NA
V gene: TRBV14
CDR3 protein: ASSQVDEASYGYT

clone size: NA
V gene: TRBV4-1
CDR3 protein: ASSSPDSLSSYNEQF

clone size: once
V gene: TRBV19
CDR3 protein: ASMDSRNQPQH

clone size: NA
V gene: TRBV30
CDR3 protein: AWSLSEVQY

clone size: NA
V gene: TRBV11-3
CDR3 protein: ASSERGGTDTQY

clone size: few
V gene: TRBV28
CDR3 protein: AAGGKGQPQH

clone size: NA
V gene: TRBV7-2
CDR3 protein: ASRPQSYNEQF

clone size: few
V gene: TRBV9
CDR3 protein: ASVTGLYGYT

clone size: many
V gene: TRBV12-2
CDR3 protein: ASRPLGQGYYEQY

clone size: NA
V gene: TRBV11-3
CDR3 protein: ASSLVQVSVGYTEAF

clone size: few
V gene: TRBV6-8
CDR3 protein: ASTQQGLPGYGYT

clone size: NA
V gene: TRBV12-5
CDR3 protein: ASGLVFNHPSYNEQF

clone size: few
V gene: TRBV6-8
CDR3 protein: ASLNTGRDSAF

clone size: NA
V gene: TRBV19
CDR3 protein: ASIGAYQPQH

clone size: many
V gene: TRBV11-3
CDR3 protein: ASSVGYGAGQPQH

clone size: NA
V gene: TRBV12-5
CDR3 protein: AINLGPGDNSPLH

clone size: few
V gene: TRBV11-3
CDR3 protein: ASSQSGGAGETQY

clone size: NA
V gene: TRBV11-3
CDR3 protein: ASSHGQVPTEAF

clone size: NA
V gene: TRBV10-2
CDR3 protein: ASSESDSYSNQPQH

clone size: once
V gene: TRBV29-1
CDR3 protein: SGAATTGELF

clone size: few
V gene: TRBV6-8
CDR3 protein: ASTDQAGGPRNEQY